This T cell receptor beta chain was identified during a study of blood T cells in healthy people across ages (dated by TCRdb to between 2014 and 2016). For the study in its entirety: In model experiments, template switching captured about one uniquely barcoded TCR beta cDNA molecule for every two T cells. The study measured age-related changes in TCR beta repertoire diversity using deep sequencing normalized with unique cDNA molecular identifiers. To avoid experimental bias, donors of different ages were spread randomly across the sequencing lanes. Two additional independent replicas of 1 million unique cDNA reads from the same blood draw were analyzed for two donors (one aged 18 to 30 and one aged 80 or older). Four age groups were formed from the donors: young (average around 15 years), middle-aged (approximately 42), aged (62) and long-lived (roughly 81). Summary of the overall study and its limitations: Bulk unsorted PBMC profiling prevented conclusive comparison of naive and antigen-experienced compartments. The long-lived group showed more naive CD4+ T cells, fewer expanded clones and increased TCR diversity than the aged group, suggesting age selection. Estimates of total diversity based on one million sequenced T cells were considered lower bounds and underestimates. Observed TCR beta diversity per million T cells fell roughly linearly with age, and a significant reduction was already apparent by age approximately 40. Donor CMV infection status was unknown, potentially confounding age-related changes in expanded clonotypes. Observed TCR beta diversity correlated strongly with the percentage of naive T cells measured by flow cytometry.

Receptors were amplified or captured by 5' RACE. TCRdb shows the sequencer as Illumina HiSeq 2500. The second PCR ran for roughly 7 to 12 cycles and used a J-beta primer mix along with a sample-barcoded 5' primer. Each TCR beta cDNA molecule received a unique molecular identifier from a template-switch 5' adaptor carrying 12 random nucleotides. Each sample yielded at least 2.5 million CDR3-containing paired-end reads. First-strand cDNA synthesis was performed from all RNA using the Mint cDNA synthesis kit, with priming by a TRBC-specific oligonucleotide. Following uracil-DNA glycosylase treatment, all cDNA underwent a first 18-cycle PCR with the universal primers M1SS and BC2_uni_R. On the study's bioinformatics: Each sample was normalized by randomly selecting 1 million high-quality reads, each carrying a distinct molecular identifier. Instead of being binned into consensus sequences, reads that shared molecular identifiers were thrown out. MiTCR, run with a Q25 quality threshold and the strictest error-elimination algorithm, handled CDR3 identification, clonotype clustering and error correction. A nonparametric unseen species model with Euler transformation was used to estimate lower-bound total TCR beta diversity. The public reads were quality trimmed at Q25 with fastp and then assembled into clones with MiXCR by TCRdb, keeping productive beta chains. Identical CDR3 proteins give one entry, which carries the most common genes and DNA. None of the V and J calls come from the authors' own analysis; TCRdb made them. This sample is represented by around 790,000 distinct CDR3 sequences; around 43% of them were singletons. In total, the top ten clones hold approximately 19% of the sample.

As for this clonotype: What antigen it recognizes has not been identified. The sample holds no much larger clone one base away, and base qualities are not on file.

Trimming costs V 6 bases and J 7 bases, and their ends lie 16 bases apart. The CDR3 holds 14 amino acids from the cysteine to the phenylalanine. Of the read, only the CDR3 DNA is kept; its 42 bases are in frame from base 1. The germline V gene gives CDR1 as MNHNS and CDR2 as SASEGT. Donors were 35 to 40 systemically healthy Caucasian individuals from Russia aged roughly 6 to 90 years. About 10 milliliters of peripheral blood were collected from each donor into EDTA-treated Vacutainer tubes. Ficoll-Paque density-gradient centrifugation was used to isolate PBMCs, with at least 7 million obtained per sample. Total RNA, at least 6 micrograms per sample, was extracted from PBMCs with Trizol reagent. For every donor, an aliquot of PBMCs went through flow cytometry to measure the percentages of naive CD45RAhigh/CD27high T cells.

What was sequenced was blood. This clonotype was sampled from a man aged 60 to 75 in good health. This receptor chain uses TRBV6-1 and TRBJ1-5; the D gene is not confidently resolved. At the DNA level, the sequence is TGTGCCAGCAGCATCCAGGCGCGAGGGCAGCCCCAGCATTTT. Translated, it reads CASSIQARGQPQHF.